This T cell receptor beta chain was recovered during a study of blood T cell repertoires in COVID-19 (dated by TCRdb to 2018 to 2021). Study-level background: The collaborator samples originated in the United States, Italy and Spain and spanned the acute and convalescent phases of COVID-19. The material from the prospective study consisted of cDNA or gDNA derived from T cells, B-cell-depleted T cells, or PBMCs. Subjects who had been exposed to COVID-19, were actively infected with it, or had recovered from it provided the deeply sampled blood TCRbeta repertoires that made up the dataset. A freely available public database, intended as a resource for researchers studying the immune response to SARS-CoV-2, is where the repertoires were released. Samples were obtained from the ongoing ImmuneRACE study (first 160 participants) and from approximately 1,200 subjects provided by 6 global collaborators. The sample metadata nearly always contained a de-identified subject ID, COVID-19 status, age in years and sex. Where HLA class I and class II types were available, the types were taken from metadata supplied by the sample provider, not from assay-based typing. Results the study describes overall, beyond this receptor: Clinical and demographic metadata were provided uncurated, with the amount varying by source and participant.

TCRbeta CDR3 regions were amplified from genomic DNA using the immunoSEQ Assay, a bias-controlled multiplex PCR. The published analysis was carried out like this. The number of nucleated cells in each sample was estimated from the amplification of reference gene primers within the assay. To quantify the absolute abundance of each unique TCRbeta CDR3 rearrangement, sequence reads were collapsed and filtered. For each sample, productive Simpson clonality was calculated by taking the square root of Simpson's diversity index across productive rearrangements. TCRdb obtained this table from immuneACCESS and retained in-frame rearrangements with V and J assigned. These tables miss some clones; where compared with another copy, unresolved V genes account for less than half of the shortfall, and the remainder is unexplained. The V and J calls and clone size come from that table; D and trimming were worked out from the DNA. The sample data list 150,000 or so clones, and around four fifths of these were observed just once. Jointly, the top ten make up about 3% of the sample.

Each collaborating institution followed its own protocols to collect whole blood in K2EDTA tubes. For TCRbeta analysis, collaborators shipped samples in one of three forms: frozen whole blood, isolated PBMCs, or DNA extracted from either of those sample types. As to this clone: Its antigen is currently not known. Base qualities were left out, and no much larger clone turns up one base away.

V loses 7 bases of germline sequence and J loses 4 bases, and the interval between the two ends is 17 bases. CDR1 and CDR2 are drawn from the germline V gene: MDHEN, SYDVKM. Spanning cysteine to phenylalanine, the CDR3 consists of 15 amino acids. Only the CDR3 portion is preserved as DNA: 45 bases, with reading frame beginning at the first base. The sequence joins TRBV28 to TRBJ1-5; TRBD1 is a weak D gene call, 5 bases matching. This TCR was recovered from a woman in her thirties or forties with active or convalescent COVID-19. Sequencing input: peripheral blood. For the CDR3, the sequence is CASIGIRGTNQPQHF. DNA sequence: TGTGCCAGCATAGGGATACGAGGGACTAATCAGCCCCAGCATTTT. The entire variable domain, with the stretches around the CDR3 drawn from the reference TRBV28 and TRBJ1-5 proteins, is DVKVTQSSRYLVKRTGEKVFLECVQDMDHENMFWYRQDPGLGLRLIYFSYDVKMKEKGDIPEGYSVSREKKERFSLILESASTNQTSMYLCASIGIRGTNQPQHFGDGTRLSIL.